This TCR beta chain was obtained from a study of cytomegalovirus exposure and HLA in healthy donors. Some clones are missing from TCRdb's copy, which holds only in-frame ones; the method was immunoSEQ multiplex PCR. The sample lists around 70,000 clones; about 89% were seen once. CDR1 and CDR2 from the germline V gene are SGHTA and FQGNSA. V shed 5 bases and J shed 4 bases, with 23 bases lying between them. The CDR3 runs to 17 residues. Sequencing input: PBMCs. The receptor was isolated from a man aged 18 to 30 in good health and CMV-seronegative. This chain joins TRBV7-2 and TRBJ1-2; no clear D gene. The DNA of the CDR3 is TGTGCCAGCAGCCCAGGCTCGTTCGCGGGTTCCCTCTATGGCTACACCTTC. Its translation is CASSPGSFAGSLYGYTF.